The present T cell receptor beta chain was sequenced within a study of CXCR3-negative and CXCR3-positive naive CD8 T cells. On this clonotype itself: As yet, its antigen is unknown.

Preparation of TRB cDNA libraries relied on 5' RACE carrying UMI labels. TCRdb re-called the 5' RACE reads and shows each CDR3 protein once, DNA omitted. This table holds 150,000 to 180,000 distinct CDR3 sequences. The germline gives CDR1 SGDLS, CDR2 YYNGEE. This CDR3 spans 17 amino acids. General observations from the study: Similar TRBV-TRBJ usage characterized naive CXCR3-negative and CXCR3-positive cells; memory cells differed. TRB CDR3s of CXCR3-positive naive cells were more hydrophobic than those of CXCR3-negative naive cells.

The J gene is TRBJ2-1, the V gene TRBV9; TCRdb's D gene call, TRBD2, goes unchecked for lack of DNA. The receptor was isolated from a human donor in good health. Some clones in this sample may be carry-over from other donors' samples. The sample taken for sequencing was naive CXCR3+ CD8+ T cells from blood. The subset here: CD45RO-CCR7+CD27+CD95- naive CD8+ T cells expressing CXCR3 (TNR3+). CDR3 sequence: CASSLEGGFSSYNEQFF.